This paragraph covers one T cell receptor (beta chain) sequence. Its specificity is unknown. The germline V gene has CDR1 SGHRS and CDR2 YFSETQ. The CDR3 sequence is 15 residues long. Trimming took 0 bases from V and 4 from J, leaving 13 bases between them. TCRdb keeps only in-frame clones here, not all; method: immunoSEQ multiplex PCR. The top ten hold roughly 4% of the sample, which has roughly 140,000 clones, 75% to 85% seen once. The record originates from a study of T cell responses to AZD1222 COVID-19 vaccine. General observations from the study: The CD4 TCRs associated with vaccination extended across spike and predominated at 160-218 and 743-854. Following two doses of AZD1222, Spike-specific TCR breadth and depth rose. Repertoire sampling was restricted to post-peak T cell response timepoints. The study identified only five or six AZD1222 recipients as seropositive at baseline.

The gene calls are TRBV5-1 and TRBJ1-2; possible D gene TRBD1, 6 bases. Source: peripheral blood, taken on day 0 of MenACWY control vaccination. This clonotype was sampled from an adult in good health. The CDR3 sequence: CASSLGSDSFYGYTF. The CDR3 DNA sequence: TGCGCCAGCAGCTTGGGGTCGGACAGCTTCTATGGCTACACCTTC.